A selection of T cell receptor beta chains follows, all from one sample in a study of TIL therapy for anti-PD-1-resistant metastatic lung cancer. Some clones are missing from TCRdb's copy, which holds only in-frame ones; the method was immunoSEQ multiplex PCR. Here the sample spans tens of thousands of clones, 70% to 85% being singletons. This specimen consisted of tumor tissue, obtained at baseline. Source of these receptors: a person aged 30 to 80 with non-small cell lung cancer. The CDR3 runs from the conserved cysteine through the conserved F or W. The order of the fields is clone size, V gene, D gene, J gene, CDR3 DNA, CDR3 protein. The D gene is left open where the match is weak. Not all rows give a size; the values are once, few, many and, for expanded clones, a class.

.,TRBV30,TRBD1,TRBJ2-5,TGTGCCTGGAGTGGGGGACAGGGCGGAGGCCAGTACTTC,CAWSGGQGGGQYF
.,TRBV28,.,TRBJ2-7,TGTGCCAGCACCCCCGTAGTGGGAACCTACGAGCAGTACTTC,CASTPVVGTYEQYF
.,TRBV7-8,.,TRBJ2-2,TGTGCCAGCAGCTTCCAGGGCCCCGGGGAGCTGTTTTTT,CASSFQGPGELFF
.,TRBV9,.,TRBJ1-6,TGTGCCAGCAGCGGCAGGGACTATAATTCACCCCTCCACTTT,CASSGRDYNSPLHF
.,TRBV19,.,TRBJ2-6,TGTGCCAGTAATCCCCAAGGGGCCAACGTCCTGACTTTC,CASNPQGANVLTF
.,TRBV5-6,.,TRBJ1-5,TGTGCCAGCAGCTTGCGAAGCAATCAGCCCCAGCATTTT,CASSLRSNQPQHF
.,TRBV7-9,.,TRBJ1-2,TGTGCCAGCAGCCCGGGACGGCCAGGCTATGGCTACACCTTC,CASSPGRPGYGYTF
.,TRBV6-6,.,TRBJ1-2,TGTGCCAGCAGGCAGGGTTTAAATAATGGCTACACCTTC,CASRQGLNNGYTF
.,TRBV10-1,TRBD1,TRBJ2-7,TGCGCCAGCAGTGACCCCGGACAGGGGGCCTACGAGCAGTACTTC,CASSDPGQGAYEQYF
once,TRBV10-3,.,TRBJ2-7,TGTGCCATCAGCGACAGGCCCGGGGGGCAGTACTTC,CAISDRPGGQYF
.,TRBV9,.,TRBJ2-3,TGTGCCAGCAGCTCCAGAGTCGACACTACTAGCACAGATACGCAGTATTTT,CASSSRVDTTSTDTQYF
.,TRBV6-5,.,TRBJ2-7,TGTGCCAGCCGACTCGCAGTTACTCAGCTCCACGAGCAGTACTTC,CASRLAVTQLHEQYF
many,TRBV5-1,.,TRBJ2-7,TGCGCCCGATCCAGGGGGGCTCCCTTGGAGAACGAGCAGTACTTC,CARSRGAPLENEQYF
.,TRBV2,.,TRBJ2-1,TGTGCCAGCAGTGAATATCGAACCTACAATGAGCAGTTCTTC,CASSEYRTYNEQFF
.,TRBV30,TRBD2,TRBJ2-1,TGTGCCTGGGCCGGGACTAGCGGGAGAAATGAGCAGTTCTTC,CAWAGTSGRNEQFF
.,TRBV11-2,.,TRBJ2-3,TGTGCCAGCAGCTTAGTGGGGGGGCCCGTATCAGATACGCAGTATTTT,CASSLVGGPVSDTQYF
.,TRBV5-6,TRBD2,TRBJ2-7,TGTGCCAGCAGCCGGGGCGGGCTAGCGGGAGCGGGCGAGCAGTACTTC,CASSRGGLAGAGEQYF
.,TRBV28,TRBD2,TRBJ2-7,TGTGCCAGCAGTTTGATTAGCGGGAGTGGATCCTACGAGCAGTACTTC,CASSLISGSGSYEQYF
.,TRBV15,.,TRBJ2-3,TGTGCCACCAGCAGAGCTGGGAGGGATACGCAGTATTTT,CATSRAGRDTQYF
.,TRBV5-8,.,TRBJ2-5,TGTGCCAGCAGCTTGGAAGGAGGCGGAGAGACCCAGTACTTC,CASSLEGGGETQYF
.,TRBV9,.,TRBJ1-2,TGTGCCAGCAGCTTAACAGGTGGCTACACCTTC,CASSLTGGYTF
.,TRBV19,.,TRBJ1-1,TGTGCCAGCGCCCCCCAGGCCCGCACTGAAGCTTTCTTT,CASAPQARTEAFF
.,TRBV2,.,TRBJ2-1,TGTGCCAGCTTTGAGGGATGGCAAGGCGCGTTCTTC,CASFEGWQGAFF
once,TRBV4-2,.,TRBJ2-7,TGTGCCAGCAGCCCCGGGACAAACTACGAGCAGTACTTC,CASSPGTNYEQYF
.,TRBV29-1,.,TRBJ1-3,TGCAGCGTCAGACATGGAACCTCTGGAAACACCATATATTTT,CSVRHGTSGNTIYF
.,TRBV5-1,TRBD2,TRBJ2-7,TGCGCCAGCAGCTTTTCCGGGACTAGCAGATTGAGCTCCTACGAGCAGTACTTC,CASSFSGTSRLSSYEQYF
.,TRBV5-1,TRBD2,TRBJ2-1,TGCGCCAGCAGCTTGGGGACTAGCGGGGGCTCGAGCTCCTACAATGAGCAGTTCTTC,CASSLGTSGGSSSYNEQFF
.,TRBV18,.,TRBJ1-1,TGTGCCAGCTCCCCAATCGACGAGACAGCAGCTTTCTTT,CASSPIDETAAFF
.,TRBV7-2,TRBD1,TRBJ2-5,TGTGCCAGCAGCCGAACAGGGGTTGGGACCCAGTACTTC,CASSRTGVGTQYF
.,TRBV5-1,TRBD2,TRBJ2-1,TGCGCCAGCATGCTGTGGTTTGGGGGGGATGAGCAGTTCTTC,CASMLWFGGDEQFF
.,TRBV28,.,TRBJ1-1,TGTGCCAGCAGTGGCAACTTCTATTATGAAGCTTTCTTT,CASSGNFYYEAFF
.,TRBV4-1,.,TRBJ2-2,TGCGCCAGCACCGGCGGGGTACTTTACACCGGGGAGCTGTTTTTT,CASTGGVLYTGELFF
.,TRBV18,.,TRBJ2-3,TGTGCCAGCTCACCCTCTACCGTCCTCGGCACAGATACGCAGTATTTT,CASSPSTVLGTDTQYF
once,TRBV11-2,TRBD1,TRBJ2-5,TGTGCCAGCAGCTTAAATTTCGGACAGGGGCACTTC,CASSLNFGQGHF
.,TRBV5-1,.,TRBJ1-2,TGCGCCAGCAGCTTGGAAAGGGGCACCGCCGGGGGCTACACCTTC,CASSLERGTAGGYTF
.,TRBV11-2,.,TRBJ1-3,TGTGCCAGCAGCTTGTCTCGAGGAAACACCATATATTTT,CASSLSRGNTIYF
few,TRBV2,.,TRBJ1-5,TGTGCCAGCAGTGAAGCTACAGGAAGCAATCAGCCCCAGCATTTT,CASSEATGSNQPQHF
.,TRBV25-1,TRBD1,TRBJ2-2,TGTGCCAGCGGAGGACAGGGGGCTTTCACCGGGGAGCTGTTTTTT,CASGGQGAFTGELFF
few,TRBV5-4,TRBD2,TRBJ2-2,TGTGCCAGCAGCCCGACTCTAGCGGGGGGGCTCGAGCTGTTTTTT,CASSPTLAGGLELFF
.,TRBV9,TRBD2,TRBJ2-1,TGTGCCAGCAGCTCGAACCCCCGACTAGCGGGAGGATACAATGAGCAGTTCTTC,CASSSNPRLAGGYNEQFF
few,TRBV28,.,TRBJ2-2,TGTGCCAGCAGTTTAGCAGGCACGAACACCGGGGAGCTGTTTTTT,CASSLAGTNTGELFF
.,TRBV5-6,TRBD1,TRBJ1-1,TGTGCCAGCAGCTTAGGGGACAGGGAAACAACTGAAGCTTTCTTT,CASSLGDRETTEAFF
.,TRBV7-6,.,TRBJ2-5,TGTGCCAGCAGCTATACAAGACTCCAAGAGACCCAGTACTTC,CASSYTRLQETQYF
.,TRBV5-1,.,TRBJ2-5,TGCGCCAGCAGCCTATCCCCGGCTCGGCAAGAGACCCAGTACTTC,CASSLSPARQETQYF
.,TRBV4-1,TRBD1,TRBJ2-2,TGCGCCAGCAGCAAATACCGAGGGGGCGGCACCGGGGAGCTGTTTTTT,CASSKYRGGGTGELFF
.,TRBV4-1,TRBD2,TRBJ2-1,TGCGCCAGCAGCCAGCAACTAGCGGGGGTGGGGGAGCAGTTCTTC,CASSQQLAGVGEQFF
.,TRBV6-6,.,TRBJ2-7,TGTGCCAGCAGTTACGGGGCCCCAGGGGCCGGCGAGCAGTACTTC,CASSYGAPGAGEQYF
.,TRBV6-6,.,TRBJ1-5,TGTGCCAGCAGTCCCCGGGACATACACCAGCATTTT,CASSPRDIHQHF
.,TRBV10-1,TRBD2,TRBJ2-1,TGCGCCAGCAGCACTAGCGGGAGCTCCTACAATGAGCAGTTCTTC,CASSTSGSSYNEQFF
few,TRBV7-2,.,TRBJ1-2,TGTGCCAGCAGCTCACGGGGATCCTATGGCTACACCTTC,CASSSRGSYGYTF
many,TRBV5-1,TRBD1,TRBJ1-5,TGCGCCAGCAAAGACTGGACAGGGACAATTAGCAATCAGCCCCAGCATTTT,CASKDWTGTISNQPQHF
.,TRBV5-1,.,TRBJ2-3,TGCGCCAGCAGTGCTTTGGGTTTCACAGATACGCAGTATTTT,CASSALGFTDTQYF
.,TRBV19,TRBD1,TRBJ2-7,TGTGCCAGTGGACAGGGATCCTACGAGCAGTACTTC,CASGQGSYEQYF
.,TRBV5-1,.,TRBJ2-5,TGCGCCAGCAGCTTGGACAGGGTGGAGGAGACCCAGTACTTC,CASSLDRVEETQYF
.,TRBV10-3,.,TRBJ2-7,TGTGCCATCAGTGGCGGGAACGAGCAGTACTTC,CAISGGNEQYF
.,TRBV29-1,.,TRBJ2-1,TGCAGCGTGAGCCCCAGGCTCTACAATGAGCAGTTCTTC,CSVSPRLYNEQFF
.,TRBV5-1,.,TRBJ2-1,TGCGCCAGCAGCCCGACAGCTGCAAGCTCCTACAATGAGCAGTTCTTC,CASSPTAASSYNEQFF